Listed here are 7 T cell receptor beta chains from one sample, sequenced in a study of early T cells in non-severe SARS-CoV-2 infection. In TCRdb, the 5' RACE reads were re-called with MiXCR into one record per CDR3 protein. Of 55,000 to 75,000 distinct CDR3 sequences listed, approximately 8% are singletons. The sequencing input was whole blood. Receptors were obtained from an adult who was a healthcare worker with PCR-confirmed SARS-CoV-2 infection or an uninfected control (not recorded which).

This clonotype occurred a few times. The gene calls are TRBV5-1 and TRBJ2-1, with 11 bases fitting TRBD2. J gave up 5 bases and V 4 bases, and 8 bases lay outside the gene matches. Germline V gives CDR1 SGHRS, CDR2 YFSETQ. The CDR3 contains 16 residues. The CDR3 DNA reads as TGCGCCAGCAGCCTACCGGGACTAGCGGAAAACAATGAGCAGTTCTTC. It yields the protein CASSLPGLAENNEQFF.

This clonotype was recorded many times. The V gene is TRBV7-3, the J gene TRBJ2-2, with 7 bases identical to TRBD1. Trimming at V came to 5 bases and at J to 2 bases, leaving 5 bases not matched to a gene. The length of the CDR3 is 15 residues. Germline values: CDR1 SGHTA, CDR2 FQGTGA. CDR3 residues: CASSPGTDNTGELFF. Here the CDR3 DNA reads TGTGCCAGCAGCCCCGGGACAGATAACACCGGGGAGCTGTTTTTT.

This clonotype was observed a handful of times. The V call is TRBV15, the J call TRBJ2-7; TRBD2 aligns across 11 bases. The CDR3 spans 17 residues. Looked up from germline, CDR1 is LNHNV and CDR2 is YYDKDF (reference sequence). Trimming took 2 bases from V and 1 from J; bases not matched to a gene: 7. The CDR3 protein is CATSRLAGGTKSYEQYF. For the CDR3, the DNA is TGTGCCACCAGCAGACTAGCGGGAGGAACTAAATCCTACGAGCAGTACTTC.

The chain links TRBV18 to TRBJ1-1; D not resolved. Deletions cut 5 bases from V and 1 base from J, with 8 bases between. The CDR3 length is 13 residues. Germline loops: CDR1 KGHSH, CDR2 LQKENI. CDR3 loop: CASSEAPNTEAFF. CDR3 DNA sequence: TGTGCCAGCTCAGAGGCGCCGAACACTGAAGCTTTCTTT.

This clonotype was seen more than once but under ten times. This chain joins TRBV5-1 and TRBJ1-1; D not certain. The CDR3 is 13 amino acids. The germline CDR1 and CDR2 sequences are SGHRS and YFSETQ. The V end was cut by 4 bases, the J end by 1 base, with 8 bases between. In DNA form, the CDR3 reads TGCGCCAGCAGCCTTCTGGAGAACACTGAAGCTTTCTTT. Translated: CASSLLENTEAFF.

The chain uses TRBV7-2 and TRBJ1-2; the match to TRBD1 covers 7 bases. With 5 bases clipped from V and 8 bases from J, the junction kept 14 bases outside the gene matches. Germline V gene sequence: CDR1 SGHTA, CDR2 FQGNSA. The CDR3 runs to 15 residues. CDR3 coding DNA: TGTGCCAGCAGCCCCGACAGGGTTTCGCTCTCGGGCTACACCTTC. This translates into CASSPDRVSLSGYTF. Looking up the rest from reference TRBV7-2 and TRBJ1-2 gives the full variable domain: GAGVSQSPSNKVTEKGKDVELRCDPISGHTALYWYRQSLGQGLEFLIYFQGNSAPDKSGLPSDRFSAERTGGSVSTLTIQRTQQEDSAVYLCASSPDRVSLSGYTFGSGTRLTVV.

This clonotype occurred a few times. V and J are TRBV20-1 and TRBJ1-1; no definite D call. The germline gives CDR1 DFQATT, CDR2 SNEGSKA (reference sequence). The CDR3 contains 12 residues. V gave up 6 bases and J gave up 8 bases, with 16 bases separating them. The CDR3 here is CSAQRPAGEAFF. Written as DNA, the CDR3 is TGCAGTGCCCAGAGGCCTGCCGGGGAAGCTTTCTTT.